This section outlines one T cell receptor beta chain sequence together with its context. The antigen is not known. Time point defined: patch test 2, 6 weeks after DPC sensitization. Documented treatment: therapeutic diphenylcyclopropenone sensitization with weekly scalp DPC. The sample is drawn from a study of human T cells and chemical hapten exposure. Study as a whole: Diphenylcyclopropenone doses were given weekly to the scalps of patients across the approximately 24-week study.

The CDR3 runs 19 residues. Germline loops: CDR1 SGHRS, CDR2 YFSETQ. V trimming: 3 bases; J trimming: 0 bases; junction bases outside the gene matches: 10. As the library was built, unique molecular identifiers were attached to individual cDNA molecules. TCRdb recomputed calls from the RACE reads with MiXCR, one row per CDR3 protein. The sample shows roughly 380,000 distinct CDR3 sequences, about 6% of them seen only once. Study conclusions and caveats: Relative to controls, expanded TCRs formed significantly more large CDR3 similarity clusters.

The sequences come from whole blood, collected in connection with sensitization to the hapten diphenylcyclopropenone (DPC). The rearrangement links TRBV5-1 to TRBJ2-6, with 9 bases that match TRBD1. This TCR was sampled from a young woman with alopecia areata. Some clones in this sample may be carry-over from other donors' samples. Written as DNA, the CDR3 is TGCGCCAGCAGCTATGTGACCGGGACAGGGCCCTCTGGGGCCAACGTCCTGACTTTC. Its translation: CASSYVTGTGPSGANVLTF.